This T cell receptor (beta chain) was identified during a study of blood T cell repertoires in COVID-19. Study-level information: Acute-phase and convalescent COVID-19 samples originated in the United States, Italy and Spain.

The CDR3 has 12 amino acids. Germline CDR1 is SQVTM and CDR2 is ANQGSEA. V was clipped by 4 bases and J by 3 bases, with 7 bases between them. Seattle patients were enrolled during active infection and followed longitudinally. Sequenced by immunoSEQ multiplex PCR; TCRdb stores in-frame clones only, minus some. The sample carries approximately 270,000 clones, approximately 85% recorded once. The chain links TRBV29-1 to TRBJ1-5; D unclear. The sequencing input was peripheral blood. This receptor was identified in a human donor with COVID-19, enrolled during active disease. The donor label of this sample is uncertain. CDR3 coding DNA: TGCAGCGTTGGTGGAGTCAATCAGCCCCAGCATTTT. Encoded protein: CSVGGVNQPQHF.